The 3 T cell receptor beta chains listed next were all sequenced from one sample in a study of blood T cell repertoires in COVID-19. Using immunoSEQ multiplex PCR, the repertoire was profiled, and TCRdb retains in-frame clones only, with some absent. Here the sample spans about 230,000 clones, 65% to 90% being singletons. The sample taken for sequencing was peripheral blood. These receptor sequences come from a man aged 50 to 60 with COVID-19, enrolled during active disease.

The chain recombines TRBV9 with TRBJ1-3; D not certain. Deletions cut 4 bases from V and 4 bases from J, with 6 bases between. The CDR3 has 12 residues. Germline assignment: CDR1 SGDLS and CDR2 YYNGEE. This CDR3 is CASSKQGNTIYF. The CDR3 coding sequence is TGTGCCAGCAGCAAACAGGGAAACACCATATATTTT.

The V gene is TRBV9, the J gene TRBJ1-4; 10 bases fit TRBD1. The CDR3 contains 17 residues. In germline, CDR1 is SGDLS, CDR2 YYNGEE. V shed 3 bases, J shed 7 bases, and the junction held 12 bases outside the gene matches. The CDR3 spells CASSASPPGQGSEKLFF. The DNA of the CDR3 is TGTGCCAGCAGCGCTTCGCCCCCGGGACAGGGGAGTGAAAAACTGTTTTTT.

The chain recombines TRBV3-1 (or the pseudogene TRBV3-2) with TRBJ2-7, with D maybe TRBD2 (5 bases). Germline CDR1 is LGHDT and CDR2 is YNNKEL (reference sequence). This CDR3 has 19 amino acids. Trimming left V 0 bases short and J 2 bases short, with 23 bases between. The DNA of the CDR3 is TGTGCCAGCAGCCAAGAACTGACGGGAACGGTTCTCACCCCCTACGAGCAGTACTTC. Residues: CASSQELTGTVLTPYEQYF.